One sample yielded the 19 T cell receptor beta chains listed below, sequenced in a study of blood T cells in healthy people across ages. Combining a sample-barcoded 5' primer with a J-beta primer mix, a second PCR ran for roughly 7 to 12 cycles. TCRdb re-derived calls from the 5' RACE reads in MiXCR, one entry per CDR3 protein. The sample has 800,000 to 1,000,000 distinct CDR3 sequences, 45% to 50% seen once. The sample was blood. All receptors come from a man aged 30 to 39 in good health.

The CDR3 sequence: CASSSVSPNEQFF. As DNA, the CDR3 is TGCGCCAGCAGCTCGGTCTCACCGAATGAGCAGTTCTTC. V gene TRBV5-1 combines with J gene TRBJ2-1; D gene unclear. This CDR3 spans 13 amino acids. The germline CDR1 and CDR2 sequences are SGHRS and YFSETQ. V was trimmed by 3 bases and J by 7 bases, leaving 11 bases between them.

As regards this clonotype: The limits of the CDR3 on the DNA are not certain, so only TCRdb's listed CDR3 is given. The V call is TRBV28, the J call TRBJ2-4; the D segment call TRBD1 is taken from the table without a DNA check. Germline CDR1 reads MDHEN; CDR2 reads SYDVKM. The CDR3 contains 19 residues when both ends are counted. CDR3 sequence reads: CASSFLGASSVGIGSETYF.

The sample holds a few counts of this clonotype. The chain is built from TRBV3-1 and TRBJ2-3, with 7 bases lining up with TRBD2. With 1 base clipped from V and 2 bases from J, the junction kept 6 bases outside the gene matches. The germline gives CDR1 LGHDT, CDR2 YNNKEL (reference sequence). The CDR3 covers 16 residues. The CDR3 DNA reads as TGTGCCAGCAGCCAAGCAGGACGGGGGGTCACAGATACGCAGTATTTT. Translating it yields CASSQAGRGVTDTQYF.

This CDR3 is CATTGSSSYNSPLHF. The CDR3 nucleotides read TGTGCCACCACAGGGTCGAGCTCCTATAATTCACCCCTCCACTTT. The rearrangement uses TRBV15 and TRBJ1-6, with TRBD1 as a possible D gene (5 bases). Germline V gene lookup returns CDR1 LNHNV and CDR2 YYDKDF (reference sequence). V was trimmed by 7 bases and J by 0 bases, leaving 10 bases between them. The CDR3 extends over 15 amino acids.

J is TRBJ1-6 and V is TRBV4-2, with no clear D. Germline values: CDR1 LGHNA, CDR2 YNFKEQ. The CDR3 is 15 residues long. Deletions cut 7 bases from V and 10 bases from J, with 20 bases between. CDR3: CASIREPGLGSPLHF. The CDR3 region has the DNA TGTGCCAGCATCCGTGAACCGGGCTTGGGGTCACCCCTCCACTTT.

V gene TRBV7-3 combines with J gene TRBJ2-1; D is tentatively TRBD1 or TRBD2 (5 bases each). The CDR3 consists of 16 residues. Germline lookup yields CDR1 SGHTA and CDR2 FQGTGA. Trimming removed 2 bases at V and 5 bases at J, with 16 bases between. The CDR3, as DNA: TGTGCCAGCAGCTTATTAGGGACCCGGGGCGACAATGAGCAGTTCTTC. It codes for CASSLLGTRGDNEQFF. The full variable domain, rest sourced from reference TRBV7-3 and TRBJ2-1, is GAGVSQTPSNKVTEKGKYVELRCDPISGHTALYWYRQSLGQGPEFLIYFQGTGAADDSGLPNDRFFAVRPEGSVSTLKIQRTERGDSAVYLCASSLLGTRGDNEQFFGPGTRLTVL.

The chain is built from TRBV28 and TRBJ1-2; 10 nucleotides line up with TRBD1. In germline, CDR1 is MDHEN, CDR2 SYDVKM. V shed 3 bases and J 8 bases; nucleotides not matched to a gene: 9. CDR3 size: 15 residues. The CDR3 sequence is CASSFLRGQGTGYTF. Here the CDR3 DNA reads TGTGCCAGCAGTTTCCTACGGGGACAGGGGACCGGCTACACCTTC.

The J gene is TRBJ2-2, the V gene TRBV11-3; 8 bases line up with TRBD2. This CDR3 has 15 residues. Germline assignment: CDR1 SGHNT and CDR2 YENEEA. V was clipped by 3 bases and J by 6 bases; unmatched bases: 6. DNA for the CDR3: TGTGCCAGCAGCTTGAGCGGGGGTTGGGCCGGGGAGCTGTTTTTT. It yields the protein CASSLSGGWAGELFF.

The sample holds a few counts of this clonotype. The CDR3 DNA is TGTGCCAGCAGCCAAGGGCGGGGGGTCACAGATACGCAGTATTTT. Protein product: CASSQGRGVTDTQYF. The chain recombines TRBV4-2 with TRBJ2-3; 8 nucleotides line up with TRBD2. J was trimmed by 2 bases and V by 1 base; bases with no gene match: 2. Germline CDR1 LGHNA, CDR2 YNFKEQ. The CDR3 has 15 residues.

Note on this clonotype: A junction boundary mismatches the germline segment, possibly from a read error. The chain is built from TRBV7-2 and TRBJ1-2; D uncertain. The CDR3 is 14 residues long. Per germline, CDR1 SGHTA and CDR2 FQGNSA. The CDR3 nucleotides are TGTGCCAGCAGCCTAGAAGTCCAAAGGAGTGGCTACGCCTTC. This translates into CASSLEVQRSGYAF. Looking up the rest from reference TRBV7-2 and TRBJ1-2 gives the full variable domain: GAGVSQSPSNKVTEKGKDVELRCDPISGHTALYWYRQSLGQGLEFLIYFQGNSAPDKSGLPSDRFSAERTGGSVSTLTIQRTQQEDSAVYLCASSLEVQRSGYAFGSGTRLTVV.

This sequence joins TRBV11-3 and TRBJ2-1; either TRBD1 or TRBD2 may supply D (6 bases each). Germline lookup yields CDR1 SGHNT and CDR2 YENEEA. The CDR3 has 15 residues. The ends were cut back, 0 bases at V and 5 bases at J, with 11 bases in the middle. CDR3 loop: CASSLEQGGNNEQFF. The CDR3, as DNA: TGTGCCAGCAGCTTAGAACAGGGAGGAAACAATGAGCAGTTCTTC.

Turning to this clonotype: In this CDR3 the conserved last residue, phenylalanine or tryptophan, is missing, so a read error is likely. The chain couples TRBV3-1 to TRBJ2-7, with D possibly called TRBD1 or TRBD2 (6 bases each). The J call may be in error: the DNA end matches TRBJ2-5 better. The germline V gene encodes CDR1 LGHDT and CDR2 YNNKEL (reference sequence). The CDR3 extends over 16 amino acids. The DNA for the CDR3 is TGTGCCAGCAGCCAAGTTGATGTAGGGGGGCGAGAGACCCAGTACCTC. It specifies CASSQVDVGGRETQYL.

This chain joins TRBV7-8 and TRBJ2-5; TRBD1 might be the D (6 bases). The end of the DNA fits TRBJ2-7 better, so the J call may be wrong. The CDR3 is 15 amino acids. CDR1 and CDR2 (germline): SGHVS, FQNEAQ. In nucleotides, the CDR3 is TGTGCCAGCAGCCCCTCGGCAGGGGCTATGTACGAGCAGTACTTC. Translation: CASSPSAGAMYEQYF.

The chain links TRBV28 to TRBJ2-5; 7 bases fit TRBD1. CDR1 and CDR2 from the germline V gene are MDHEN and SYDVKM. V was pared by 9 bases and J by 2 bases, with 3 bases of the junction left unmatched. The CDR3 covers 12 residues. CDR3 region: CASTQGQETQYF. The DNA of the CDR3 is TGTGCCAGTACACAGGGGCAAGAGACCCAGTACTTC.

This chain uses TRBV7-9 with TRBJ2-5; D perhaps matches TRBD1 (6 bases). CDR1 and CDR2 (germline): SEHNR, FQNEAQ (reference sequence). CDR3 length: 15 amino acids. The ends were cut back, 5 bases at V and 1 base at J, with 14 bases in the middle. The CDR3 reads CASSRGRRGQETQYF. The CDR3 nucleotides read TGTGCCAGCAGCCGTGGGCGCAGGGGCCAAGAGACCCAGTACTTC.

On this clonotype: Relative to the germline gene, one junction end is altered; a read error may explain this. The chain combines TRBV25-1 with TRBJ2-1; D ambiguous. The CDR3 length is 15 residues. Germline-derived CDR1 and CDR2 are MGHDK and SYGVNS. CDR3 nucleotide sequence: TGTGCCAGCAGTGAATCTGACACGGGCCACAATGGGCAGTTCTTC. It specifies CASSESDTGHNGQFF.

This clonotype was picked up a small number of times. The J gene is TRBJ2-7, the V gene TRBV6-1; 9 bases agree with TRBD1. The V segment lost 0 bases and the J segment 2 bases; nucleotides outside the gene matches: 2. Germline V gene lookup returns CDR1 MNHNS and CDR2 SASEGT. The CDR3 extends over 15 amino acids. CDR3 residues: CASSEADRGAYEQYF. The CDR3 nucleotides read TGTGCCAGCAGTGAAGCTGACAGGGGGGCCTACGAGCAGTACTTC.

The CDR3, as DNA: TGTGCCAGCAGCGACTGGGACTCCCTTTCACCCCTCCACTTT. Its translation is CASSDWDSLSPLHF. The chain combines TRBV7-3 with TRBJ1-6; D is perhaps TRBD1 (5 bases). Germline V gene lookup returns CDR1 SGHTA and CDR2 FQGTGA. CDR3 size: 14 residues. The V end lost 5 bases, the J end lost 9 bases, and 14 bases lay between the germline ends.

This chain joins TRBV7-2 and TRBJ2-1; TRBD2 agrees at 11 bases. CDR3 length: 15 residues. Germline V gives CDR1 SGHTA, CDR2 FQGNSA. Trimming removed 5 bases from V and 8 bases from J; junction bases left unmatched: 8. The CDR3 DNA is TGTGCCAGCAGCCAACTAGCGGGAGTGCCCTATGAGCAGTTCTTC. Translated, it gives CASSQLAGVPYEQFF.